Below, one TCR beta chain is given with its context. This record belongs to a study of blood T cell repertoires in COVID-19. Study-level information: Nucleic acid was either cDNA or gDNA, and it came from T cells, B-cell-depleted T cells, or PBMCs.

Profiled with immunoSEQ multiplex PCR; TCRdb holds only in-frame clones, not every one. Of just over 95,000 clones detected, approximately 80% appear once; the ten largest clones hold 4.1%. This CDR3 has 15 residues. The V segment lost 3 bases and the J segment 0 bases; nucleotides outside the gene matches: 1. Germline lookup yields CDR1 SNHLY and CDR2 FYNNEI. This chain connects TRBV2 to TRBJ1-5; the match to TRBD1 covers 8 bases. The TCR comes from a man between 60 and 75 years old with acute or convalescent COVID-19. What was sequenced was peripheral blood. The CDR3 bases are TGTGCCAGCAGTGACAGGGGGCCTAGCAATCAGCCCCAGCATTTT. Protein: CASSDRGPSNQPQHF.